The sequence of this T cell receptor beta chain was determined in a study of T cells in Graves' hyperthyroidism and ophthalmopathy. CDR1 SNHLY and CDR2 FYNNEI come from the germline V gene. The CDR3 sequence is 14 residues long. The germline V and J ends were trimmed by 8 bases and 4 bases, with 17 bases remaining between them. From RNA transcripts, TCR beta CDR3 regions were amplified. HTBI primers drove first-round RT-PCR of the TCR CDR3. TCRdb re-called the multiplex PCR reads through MiXCR, storing one row per CDR3 protein. The table records about 350,000 distinct CDR3 sequences, about a sixth of them present only once. Exclusions: uncontrolled infection, other autoimmune disease, pregnancy, lactation.

The material sequenced was blood. This TCR was recovered from a woman in her 30s with Graves' hyperthyroidism that later progressed to Graves' ophthalmopathy. The rearrangement joins TRBV2 to TRBJ2-5, with TRBD2 as a possible D gene (7 bases). This CDR3 reads CASLTGGAIETQYF. CDR3 bases: TGTGCCAGCCTGACGGGGGGCGCGATAGAGACCCAGTACTTC.